What follows describes a single TCR beta chain. The CDR3 is 14 residues long. This record comes from a study of blood T cell repertoires in COVID-19. Study-wide background: Acute and convalescent COVID-19 samples came from the United States, Italy and Spain. From T cells, B-cell-depleted T cells, or PBMCs came the material, which was cDNA or gDNA.

Seattle patients were enrolled while actively infected and followed longitudinally. Per the original methods: Reference gene primers were amplified, and this amplification served to estimate nucleated cell counts. The table came from immunoSEQ multiplex PCR; TCRdb's copy has only in-frame clones and leaves some out. For V, J and clone size, that table is used; D and trimming come from the DNA. Of roughly 410,000 clones listed, 75% to 90% were seen once; the top ten hold about 1.6%. This clonotype was sampled from a woman aged 40-49 years with COVID-19, enrolled during active disease. The genes are TRBV21-1 and TRBJ1-6; the D call in the table, TRBD1, was not verified against the DNA. TRBV21-1 is reported as a pseudogene. Material: peripheral blood. CDR3 amino acids: CASLMDRTNSPLHF. The CDR3 nucleotides read TGTGCCAGTCTGATGGACAGGACCAATTCACCCCTCCACTTT.